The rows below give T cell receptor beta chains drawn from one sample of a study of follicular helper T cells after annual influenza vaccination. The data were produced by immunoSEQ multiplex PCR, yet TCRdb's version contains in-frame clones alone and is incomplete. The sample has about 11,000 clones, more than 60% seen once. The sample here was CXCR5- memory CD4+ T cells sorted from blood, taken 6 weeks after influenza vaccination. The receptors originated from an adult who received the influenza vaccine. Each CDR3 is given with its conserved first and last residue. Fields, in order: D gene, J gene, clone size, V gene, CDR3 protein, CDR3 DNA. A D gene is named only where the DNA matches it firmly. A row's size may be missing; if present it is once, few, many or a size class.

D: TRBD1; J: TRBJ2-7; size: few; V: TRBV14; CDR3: CASSRTGGSYEQYF; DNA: TGTGCCAGCAGCCGGACAGGGGGTTCCTACGAGCAGTACTTC
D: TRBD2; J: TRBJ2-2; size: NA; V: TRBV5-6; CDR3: CASTLALAGWNTGELFF; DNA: TGTGCCAGCACCCTGGCTCTAGCGGGGTGGAACACCGGGGAGCTGTTTTTT
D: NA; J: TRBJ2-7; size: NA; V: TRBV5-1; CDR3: CASTFTAGYSYEQYF; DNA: TGCGCCAGCACCTTTACTGCGGGGTATTCCTACGAGCAGTACTTC
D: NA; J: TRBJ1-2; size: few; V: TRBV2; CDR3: CASSGTPWGGYTF; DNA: TGTGCCAGCAGTGGGACTCCCTGGGGGGGCTACACCTTC
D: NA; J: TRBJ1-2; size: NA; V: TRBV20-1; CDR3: CSANHGNGYTF; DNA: TGCAGTGCCAATCATGGGAATGGCTACACCTTC
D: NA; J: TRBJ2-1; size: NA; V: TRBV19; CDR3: CASSIQGRNEQFF; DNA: TGTGCCAGTAGTATACAGGGTCGCAATGAGCAGTTCTTC
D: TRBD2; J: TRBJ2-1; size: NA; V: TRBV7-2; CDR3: CASSLASGGVLPSYNEQFF; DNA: TGTGCCAGCAGCTTAGCTAGCGGGGGAGTCTTGCCCTCCTACAATGAGCAGTTCTTC
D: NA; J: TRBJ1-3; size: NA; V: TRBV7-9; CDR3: CASSLSLWGGNTIYF; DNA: TGTGCCAGCAGCTTATCTCTTTGGGGAGGAAACACCATATATTTT
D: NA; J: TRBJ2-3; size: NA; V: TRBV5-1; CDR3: CASSFVFKAGRADTQYF; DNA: TGCGCCAGCAGCTTTGTTTTTAAGGCAGGGCGCGCAGATACGCAGTATTTT
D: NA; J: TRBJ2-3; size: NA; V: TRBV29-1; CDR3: CSVVGGLTDTQYF; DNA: TGCAGCGTTGTGGGGGGCCTTACAGATACGCAGTATTTT
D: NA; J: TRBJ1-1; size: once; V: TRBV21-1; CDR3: CASTSWGTGGSEAFF; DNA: TGTGCCAGCACCTCATGGGGGACAGGGGGCTCTGAAGCTTTCTTT
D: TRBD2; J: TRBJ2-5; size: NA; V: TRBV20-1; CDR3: CSALAGETQYF; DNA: TGCAGTGCTTTAGCGGGGGAGACCCAGTACTTC
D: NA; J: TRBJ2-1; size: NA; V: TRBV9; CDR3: CASSKFGTSYNEQFF; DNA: TGTGCCAGCAGCAAATTCGGGACTTCCTACAATGAGCAGTTCTTC
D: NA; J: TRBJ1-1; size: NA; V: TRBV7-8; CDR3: CASSLMGLENTEAFF; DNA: TGTGCCAGCAGCTTAATGGGTTTAGAGAACACTGAAGCTTTCTTT
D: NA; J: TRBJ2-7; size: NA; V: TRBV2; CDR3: CASSGGGRGGSYEQYF; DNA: TGTGCCAGCAGTGGTGGAGGGCGAGGCGGCTCCTACGAGCAGTACTTC
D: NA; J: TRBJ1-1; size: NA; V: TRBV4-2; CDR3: CASSQVEGGTEAFF; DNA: TGTGCCAGCAGCCAAGTAGAGGGAGGGACTGAAGCTTTCTTT
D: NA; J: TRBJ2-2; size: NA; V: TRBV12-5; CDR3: CASGLGGFRELFF; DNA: TGTGCTAGTGGTTTAGGGGGGTTCCGGGAGCTGTTTTTT
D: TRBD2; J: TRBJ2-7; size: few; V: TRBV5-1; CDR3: CASSLSTSGRREQYF; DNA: TGCGCCAGCAGCTTGTCTACTAGCGGGCGGAGGGAGCAGTACTTC
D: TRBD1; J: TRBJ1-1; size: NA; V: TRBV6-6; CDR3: CASPMGQRNTEAFF; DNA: TGTGCCAGCCCCATGGGACAGAGGAACACTGAAGCTTTCTTT
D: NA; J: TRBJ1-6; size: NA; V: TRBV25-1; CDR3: CASSESTGLGSPLHF; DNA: TGTGCCAGCAGTGAATCTACAGGGTTGGGATCACCCCTCCACTTT
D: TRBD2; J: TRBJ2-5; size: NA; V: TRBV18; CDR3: CASSRTSGGLQETQYF; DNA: TGTGCCAGCTCACGGACTAGCGGGGGTCTGCAAGAGACCCAGTACTTC
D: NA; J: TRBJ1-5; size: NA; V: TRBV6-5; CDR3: CASSLNRVSNQPQHF; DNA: TGTGCCAGCAGTCTAAACAGGGTCTCCAATCAGCCCCAGCATTTT
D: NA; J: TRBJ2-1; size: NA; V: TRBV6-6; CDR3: CASSLPGSRNEQFF; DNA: TGTGCCAGCAGCCTCCCTGGGTCGAGGAATGAGCAGTTCTTC
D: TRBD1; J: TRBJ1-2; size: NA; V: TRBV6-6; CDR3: CASSYEGARGYTF; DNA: TGTGCCAGCAGTTACGAGGGGGCTAGGGGCTACACCTTC
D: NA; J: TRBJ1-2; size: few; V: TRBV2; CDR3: CASSELRTEFYGYTF; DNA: TGTGCCAGCAGTGAACTTAGGACGGAATTCTATGGCTACACCTTC
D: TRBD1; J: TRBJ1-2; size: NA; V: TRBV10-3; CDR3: CATPTGTGRHNYGYTF; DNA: TGTGCCACCCCCACCGGGACAGGGAGACATAACTATGGCTACACCTTC
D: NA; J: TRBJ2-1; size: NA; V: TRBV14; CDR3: CASQRGGGYNFEQFF; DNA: TGTGCCAGCCAGAGAGGGGGGGGCTACAATTTTGAGCAGTTCTTC
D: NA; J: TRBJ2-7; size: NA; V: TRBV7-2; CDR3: CASSFPRGSGYEQYF; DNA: TGTGCCAGCAGCTTTCCCAGGGGTTCGGGCTACGAGCAGTACTTC
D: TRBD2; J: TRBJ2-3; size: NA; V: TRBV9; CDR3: CASSPIITRGGTTDTQYF; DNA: TGTGCCAGCAGCCCCATTATTACCCGCGGGGGGACCACAGATACGCAGTATTTT
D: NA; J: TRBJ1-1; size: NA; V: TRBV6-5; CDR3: CASSYSQGLGAEAFF; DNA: TGTGCCAGCAGTTACTCCCAGGGGTTGGGCGCTGAAGCTTTCTTT
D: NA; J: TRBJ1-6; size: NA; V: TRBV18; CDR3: CASSPGGVTNSPLHF; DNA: TGTGCCAGCTCACCCGGGGGGGTAACTAATTCACCCCTCCACTTT
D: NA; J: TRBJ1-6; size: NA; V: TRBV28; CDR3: CASKVRETYNSPLHF; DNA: TGTGCCAGCAAGGTCCGGGAAACCTATAATTCACCCCTCCACTTT
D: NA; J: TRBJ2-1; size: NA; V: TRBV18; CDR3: CASSPSGIYNEQFF; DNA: TGTGCCAGCTCACCTAGCGGAATATACAATGAGCAGTTCTTC
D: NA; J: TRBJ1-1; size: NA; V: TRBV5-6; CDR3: CASSLEPTGDEAFF; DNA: TGTGCCAGCAGCTTGGAACCGACAGGAGATGAAGCTTTCTTT
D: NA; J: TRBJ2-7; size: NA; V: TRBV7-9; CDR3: CASSLRTVGNYEQYF; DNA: TGTGCCAGCAGCTTAAGGACAGTAGGTAACTACGAGCAGTACTTC
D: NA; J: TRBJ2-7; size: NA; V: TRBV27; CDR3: CASSSLAAYEQYF; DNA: TGTGCCAGCAGTTCACTAGCAGCCTACGAGCAGTACTTC
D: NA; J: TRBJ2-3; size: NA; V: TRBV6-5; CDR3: CASSPRPSGPDTQYF; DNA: TGTGCCAGCAGTCCCCGGCCCAGCGGTCCGGATACGCAGTATTTT
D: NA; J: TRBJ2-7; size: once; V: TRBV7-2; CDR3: CASSSVAGSYEQYF; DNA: TGTGCCAGCAGCTCCGTCGCCGGTAGCTACGAGCAGTACTTC
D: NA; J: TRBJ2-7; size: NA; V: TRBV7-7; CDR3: CASSLVASEQYF; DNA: TGTGCTAGCAGCTTGGTCGCTTCAGAGCAGTACTTC
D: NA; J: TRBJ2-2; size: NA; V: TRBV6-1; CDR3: CASSRNTGELFF; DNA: TGTGCCAGCAGTCGAAACACCGGGGAGCTGTTTTTT
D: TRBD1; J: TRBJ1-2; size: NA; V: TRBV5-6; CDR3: CASSSAGGLSRSEYGYTF; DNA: TGTGCCAGCAGCTCCGCAGGGGGCTTAAGTCGTTCTGAATATGGCTACACCTTC
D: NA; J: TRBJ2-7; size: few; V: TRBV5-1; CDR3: CASSLESEQYF; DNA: TGCGCCAGCAGCTTGGAAAGCGAGCAGTACTTC